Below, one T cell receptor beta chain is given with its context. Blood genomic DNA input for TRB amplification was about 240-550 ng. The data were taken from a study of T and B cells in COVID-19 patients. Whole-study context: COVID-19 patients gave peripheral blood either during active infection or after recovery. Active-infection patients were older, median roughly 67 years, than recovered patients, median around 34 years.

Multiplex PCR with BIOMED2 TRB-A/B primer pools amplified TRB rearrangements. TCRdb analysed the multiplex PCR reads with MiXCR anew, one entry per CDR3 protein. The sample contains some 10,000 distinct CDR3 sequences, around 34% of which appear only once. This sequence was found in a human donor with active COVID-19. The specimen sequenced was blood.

The CDR3 sequence: CASTLEDYRSSYEQYF. The CDR3 DNA reads TGTGCCAGCACCCTCGAGGACTACCGGAGCTCCTACGAGCAGTACTTC. V is TRBV6-1 and J is TRBJ2-7, with TRBD2 as a possible D gene (6 bases). This CDR3 contains 16 residues. V dropped 7 bases and J dropped 0 bases, with 19 bases sitting between them. CDR1 is MNHNS, CDR2 SASEGT, per germline.